The 23 T cell receptor beta chains given below trace back to one sample, sequenced in a study of T cell changes during pregnancy in multiple sclerosis. Data came from immunoSEQ multiplex PCR; TCRdb stores just in-frame clones and leaves some out. The sample holds under 65,000 clones, 80% to 95% seen once. The specimen was peripheral blood, collected in the second trimester of pregnancy. The origin of the receptors is a female donor with multiple sclerosis, enrolled in a pregnancy study.

The chain uses TRBV27 and TRBJ1-5, with D uncertain. Trimming took 3 bases from V and 0 from J, leaving 12 bases between them. This CDR3 is built from 16 residues. CDR1 is MNHEY and CDR2 is SMNVEV in the germline V gene (reference sequence). The CDR3 region is CASSLGRPVSNQPQHF. In nucleotides, the CDR3 is TGTGCCAGCAGTTTGGGGAGACCGGTTAGCAATCAGCCCCAGCATTTT.

The chain has TRBV5-6 and TRBJ2-2, with 9 bases lining up with TRBD2. In germline, CDR1 is SGHDT, CDR2 YYEEEE. V dropped 0 bases and J dropped 3; count of bases not matched to a gene: 6. This CDR3 has 17 residues. For the CDR3, the DNA is TGTGCCAGCAGCTTGGAAGTGAGCGGGAGGTACACCGGGGAGCTGTTTTTT. It translates to CASSLEVSGRYTGELFF. Full variable domain (outside the CDR3, taken from reference TRBV5-6 and TRBJ2-2): DAGVTQSPTHLIKTRGQQVTLRCSPKSGHDTVSWYQQALGQGPQFIFQYYEEEERQRGNFPDRFSGHQFPNYSSELNVNALLLGDSALYLCASSLEVSGRYTGELFFGEGSRLTVL.

This chain uses TRBV27 with TRBJ1-2, with no clear D. CDR1 and CDR2 from the germline V gene are MNHEY and SMNVEV (reference sequence). V lost 3 bases to trimming and J lost 6 bases, with 11 bases between them. The CDR3 loop spans 13 amino acids. The CDR3 loop reads CASSLGGEDGYTF. In nucleotides, the CDR3 is TGTGCCAGCAGTTTGGGCGGGGAGGATGGCTACACCTTC.

The chain has TRBV18 and TRBJ1-4; tentatively, D is TRBD1 (5 bases). Germline loops: CDR1 KGHSH, CDR2 LQKENI. V was clipped by 2 bases and J by 8 bases, with 9 bases between them. The CDR3 sequence is 13 residues long. The CDR3 protein is CASSPGGGEKLFF. Here the CDR3 DNA reads TGTGCCAGCTCACCAGGGGGAGGCGAAAAACTGTTTTTT.

A single count supports this clone. The chain has TRBV2 and TRBJ2-7, with TRBD1 identical over 7 bases. The V and J ends lost 6 bases and 2 bases, in that order; junction bases with no gene match: 7. Germline values: CDR1 SNHLY, CDR2 FYNNEI. The CDR3 has 14 amino acids. The CDR3 region is CASSPGTATYEQYF. The CDR3 nucleotides are TGTGCCAGCAGCCCCGGGACAGCGACCTACGAGCAGTACTTC.

The rearrangement links TRBV19 to TRBJ2-7; D call uncertain. Per the germline V gene, CDR1 is LNHDA and CDR2 is SQIVND (reference sequence). Trimming removed 1 base from V and 5 bases from J, with 6 bases in between. This CDR3 is 12 amino acids long. The CDR3 spells CASSIAANEQYF. In nucleotides, the CDR3 is TGTGCCAGTAGTATAGCAGCGAACGAGCAGTACTTC. Combining the CDR3 with reference TRBV19 and TRBJ2-7 gives the whole variable domain DGGITQSPKYLFRKEGQNVTLSCEQNLNHDAMYWYRQDPGQGLRLIYYSQIVNDFQKGDIAEGYSVSREKKESFPLTVTSAQKNPTAFYLCASSIAANEQYFGPGTRLTVT.

This clone was detected many times. The chain joins TRBV9 to TRBJ1-2; D is perhaps TRBD1 (6 bases). V lost 4 bases and J lost 11, with 15 bases in between. CDR1 is SGDLS and CDR2 is YYNGEE in the germline V gene. This CDR3 has 12 residues. The CDR3 is CASSPRGGGYTF. DNA of the CDR3: TGTGCCAGCAGCCCCAGGGGAGGGGGGTACACCTTC.

The V gene is TRBV28, the J gene TRBJ1-4; D possibly corresponds to TRBD1 (5 bases). From germline, CDR1 is MDHEN and CDR2 SYDVKM. Deletions cut 5 bases from V and 8 bases from J, with 12 bases between. The CDR3 is made up of 13 amino acids. The CDR3 region is CASSGGLREKLFF. The CDR3 DNA reads as TGTGCCAGCAGTGGGGGGTTGCGCGAAAAACTGTTTTTT.

The J gene is TRBJ2-2, the V gene TRBV5-1, with 7 bases aligning to TRBD1. Germline lookup yields CDR1 SGHRS and CDR2 YFSETQ. V lost 0 bases to trimming and J lost 6 bases; unmatched junction nucleotides: 2. There are 14 residues in the CDR3. The CDR3 coding sequence is TGCGCCAGCAGCTTGGACCAGGGGGCCGGGGAGCTGTTTTTT. Protein product: CASSLDQGAGELFF.

The chain recombines TRBV28 with TRBJ2-7; 7 bases align to TRBD1. The ends lost 6 bases at V and 7 bases at J; junction bases unmatched: 12. Germline V gene sequence: CDR1 MDHEN, CDR2 SYDVKM. This CDR3 contains 14 residues. CDR3 DNA: TGTGCCAGCAGCAGCGCACAGGGGATACAGGAGCAGTACTTC. Its protein product is CASSSAQGIQEQYF.

The chain combines TRBV21-1 with TRBJ2-7; TRBD1 was called by the table and not checked on the DNA. TRBV21-1 constitutes a pseudogene. CDR3 length: 17 amino acids. CDR3 loop: CASSKVIPGTGGYEQYF. In DNA, the CDR3 is TGTGCCAGCAGCAAAGTTATTCCGGGGACAGGGGGCTACGAGCAGTACTTC.

The CDR3 here is CASRRLARSLDTQYF. CDR3 sequence (DNA): TGCGCCAGCCGGAGACTAGCGCGGTCCTTAGATACGCAGTATTTT. This rearrangement joins TRBV10-2 to TRBJ2-3, with 8 bases identical to TRBD2. The V segment lost 8 bases and the J segment 5 bases; nucleotides outside the gene matches: 12. CDR3 size: 15 residues. The V gene's germline CDR1 is WSHSY and CDR2 SAAADI.

The rearrangement links TRBV28 to TRBJ2-7, with TRBD1 matching 8 bases. Germline assignment: CDR1 MDHEN and CDR2 SYDVKM. This CDR3 is 13 amino acids long. The V gene end was trimmed by 9 bases and the J gene end by 1 base; junction bases not matched to a gene: 5. CDR3 loop: CASGQGASYEQYF. The CDR3 DNA sequence: TGTGCCAGTGGACAGGGAGCATCCTACGAGCAGTACTTC. Filled out from reference TRBV28 and TRBJ2-7, the complete variable domain reads DVKVTQSSRYLVKRTGEKVFLECVQDMDHENMFWYRQDPGLGLRLIYFSYDVKMKEKGDIPEGYSVSREKKERFSLILESASTNQTSMYLCASGQGASYEQYFGPGTRLTVT.

The V and J genes are TRBV27 and TRBJ2-5; TRBD1 aligns across 7 bases. The germline CDR1 and CDR2 sequences are MNHEY and SMNVEV (reference sequence). The V gene end was trimmed by 6 bases and the J gene end by 5 bases; junction bases not matched to a gene: 9. The CDR3 totals 14 residues. The CDR3 nucleotides are TGTGCCAGCAGGACCCAACGACAGGGTGAGACCCAGTACTTC. Its protein product is CASRTQRQGETQYF.

The chain carries TRBV4-3 and TRBJ1-4; D uncertain. Germline V gene sequence: CDR1 LGHNA, CDR2 YSLEER. The CDR3 length is 16 residues. Trimming took off 1 base at V and 5 bases at J, with 14 bases between the two ends. For the CDR3, the DNA is TGCGCCAGCAGCCAAGGCCTTCTGGTAGCGAATGAAAAACTGTTTTTT. It yields the protein CASSQGLLVANEKLFF.

The chain links TRBV9 to TRBJ2-7; D gene ambiguous. V lost 0 bases, J lost 0 bases, and 7 bases lay in between. Germline assignment: CDR1 SGDLS and CDR2 YYNGEE. The CDR3 loop spans 14 amino acids. The DNA of the CDR3 is TGTGCCAGCAGCGTAGGGCAGGACTCCTACGAGCAGTACTTC. Residues: CASSVGQDSYEQYF.

The chain links TRBV2 to TRBJ1-1, with D tentatively TRBD1 (5 bases). The V and J ends lost 6 bases and 5 bases respectively, with 19 bases between them. The germline gives CDR1 SNHLY, CDR2 FYNNEI. The CDR3 is 15 amino acids. The CDR3 coding sequence is TGTGCCAGCAGAGGGACCGGGTGGGGAGGAACTGAAGCTTTCTTT. As protein: CASRGTGWGGTEAFF.

V and J are TRBV10-1 and TRBJ2-1, with 9 bases aligning to TRBD2. The junction had 6 bases not matched to a gene; V was cut back by 3 bases and J by 6 bases. CDR3 size: 15 residues. Germline V gene lookup returns CDR1 WNHNN and CDR2 SYGVQD (reference sequence). The CDR3 is CASSDSGSPRNEQFF. Here the CDR3 DNA reads TGCGCCAGCAGTGATAGCGGGAGCCCACGCAATGAGCAGTTCTTC.

This clone has a single count. V and J are TRBV7-2 and TRBJ2-7, with 10 bases identical to TRBD2. With 5 bases clipped from V and 7 bases from J, the junction kept 8 bases outside the gene matches. Germline V gene sequence: CDR1 SGHTA, CDR2 FQGNSA. The CDR3 extends over 14 amino acids. CDR3 loop: CASSQASGRSEQYF. The CDR3 DNA reads TGTGCCAGCAGCCAAGCTAGCGGGAGAAGTGAGCAGTACTTC.

The rearrangement links TRBV4-1 to TRBJ1-6; 8 bases are a match to TRBD1. The CDR3 extends over 14 amino acids. The trim removed 4 bases at V and 7 bases at J, leaving 3 bases unmatched. Germline V gives CDR1 MGHRA, CDR2 YSYEKL. The CDR3 DNA sequence: TGCGCCAGCAGCCGGACAGGGTGGAATTCACCCCTCCACTTT. This sequence encodes CASSRTGWNSPLHF.

The genes are TRBV5-1 and TRBJ1-2; 11 nucleotides line up with TRBD1. Per germline, CDR1 SGHRS and CDR2 YFSETQ. The CDR3 consists of 13 residues. V gave up 10 bases and J gave up 10 bases; unmatched junction bases: 12. The CDR3 region has the DNA TGCGCCTCGAATGCCGGGGACAGGGGGGTCTACACCTTC. Its protein product is CASNAGDRGVYTF.

This clone came up once. The chain couples TRBV7-2 to TRBJ1-1; tentatively, D is TRBD1 (5 bases). V was cut by 5 bases and J by 3 bases, with 16 bases left in between. Germline V gene data show CDR1 as SGHTA and CDR2 as FQGNSA. CDR3 length: 15 amino acids. The CDR3: CASSLGQGFHTEAFF. CDR3 nucleotide sequence: TGTGCCAGCAGCCTAGGGCAGGGTTTTCACACTGAAGCTTTCTTT.

The chain couples TRBV6-5 to TRBJ2-1, with D perhaps TRBD2 (5 bases). V lost 8 bases to trimming and J lost 0 bases, with 11 bases between them. The CDR3 covers 14 residues. Germline V gene lookup returns CDR1 MNHEY and CDR2 SVGAGI. The CDR3 nucleotides are TGTGCCAGCGGTAGCGAGAGCTCCTACAATGAGCAGTTCTTC. Amino acids: CASGSESSYNEQFF.